The 5 T cell receptor beta chains listed next were all sequenced from one sample in a study of blood T cell repertoires in COVID-19. Sequenced by immunoSEQ multiplex PCR; TCRdb stores in-frame clones only, minus some. The data hold a few hundred thousand clones, with about 85% observed a single time. Sequencing input: peripheral blood. The receptors shown here come from a man aged 18 to 29 with active or convalescent COVID-19.

This clone appeared a few times. The junction and the germline gene differ at one end; a read error may be behind it. The CDR3 DNA sequence: TGTGCCAGCAGCATAGACTGGAGCTCTGGAAACACCATATATTTT. It specifies CASSIDWSSGNTIYF. The rearrangement links TRBV11-2 to TRBJ1-3; no firm D call. The germline V gene encodes CDR1 SGHAT and CDR2 FQNNGV. This CDR3 contains 15 residues.

The chain couples TRBV12-3 or TRBV12-4 to TRBJ1-1, with D unclear. The CDR3 spans 13 residues. With 9 bases removed from V and 1 base from J, the gap between germline ends came to 12 bases. The CDR3 is CASHRVGNTEAFF. For the CDR3, the DNA is TGTGCCAGTCACCGGGTGGGGAACACTGAAGCTTTCTTT.

V is TRBV11-2 and J is TRBJ2-1, with 8 bases fitting TRBD1. CDR3 length equals 16 residues. V lost 4 bases to trimming and J lost 0 bases; unmatched junction nucleotides: 5. Per the germline V gene, CDR1 is SGHAT and CDR2 is FQNNGV. This CDR3 reads CASSSQGASSYNEQFF. The CDR3 DNA follows: TGTGCCAGCAGCTCCCAGGGGGCCTCCTCCTACAATGAGCAGTTCTTC.

This clone turned up a few times. The chain has TRBV4-1 and TRBJ2-2; TRBD1 agrees at 10 bases. The CDR3 consists of 15 residues. The germline V gene encodes CDR1 MGHRA and CDR2 YSYEKL. Trimming cost V 3 bases and J 5 bases; bases outside gene matches: 3. The CDR3 coding sequence is TGCGCCAGCAGCCATCGGGACAGGGGTACCGGGGAGCTGTTTTTT. Translated, it gives CASSHRDRGTGELFF.

The chain recombines TRBV29-1 with TRBJ2-7; 11 bases are shared with TRBD2. CDR3 length: 14 residues. After removal of 3 bases from V and 3 bases from J, the junction contained 4 bases not matched to a gene. The V gene's germline CDR1 is SQVTM and CDR2 ANQGSEA. CDR3 loop: CSVETSGEIYEQYF. DNA of the CDR3: TGCAGCGTTGAGACTAGCGGGGAAATCTACGAGCAGTACTTC.